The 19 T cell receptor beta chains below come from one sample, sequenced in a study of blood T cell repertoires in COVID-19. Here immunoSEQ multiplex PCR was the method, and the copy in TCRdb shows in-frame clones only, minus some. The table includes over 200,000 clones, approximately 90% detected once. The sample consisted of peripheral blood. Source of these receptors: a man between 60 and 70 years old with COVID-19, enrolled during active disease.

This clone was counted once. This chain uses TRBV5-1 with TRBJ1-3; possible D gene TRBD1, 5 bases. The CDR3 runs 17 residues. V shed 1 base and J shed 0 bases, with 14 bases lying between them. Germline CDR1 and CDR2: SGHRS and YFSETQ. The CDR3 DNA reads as TGCGCCAGCAGCTTGCAAGGGGCCCTTATCTCTGGAAACACCATATATTTT. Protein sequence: CASSLQGALISGNTIYF.

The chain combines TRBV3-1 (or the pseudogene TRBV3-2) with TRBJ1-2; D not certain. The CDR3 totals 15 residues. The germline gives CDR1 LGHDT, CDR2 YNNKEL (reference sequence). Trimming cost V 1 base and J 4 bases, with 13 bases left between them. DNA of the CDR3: TGTGCCAGCAGCCAAGCGCAGACTCGAAGCTATGGCTACACCTTC. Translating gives CASSQAQTRSYGYTF.

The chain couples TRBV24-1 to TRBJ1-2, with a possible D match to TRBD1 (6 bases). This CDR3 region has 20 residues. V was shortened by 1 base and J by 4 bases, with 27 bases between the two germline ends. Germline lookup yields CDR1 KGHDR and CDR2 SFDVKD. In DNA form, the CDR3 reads TGTGCCACCAGTGATTTTCTAGGTCGATGGAGGGGGGGGCGAGGCTATGGCTACACCTTC. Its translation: CATSDFLGRWRGGRGYGYTF.

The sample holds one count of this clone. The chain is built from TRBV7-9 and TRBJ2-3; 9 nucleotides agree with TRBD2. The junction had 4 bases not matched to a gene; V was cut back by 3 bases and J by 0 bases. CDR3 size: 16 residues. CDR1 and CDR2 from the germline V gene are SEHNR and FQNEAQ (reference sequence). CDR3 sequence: CASSFSSGASTDTQYF. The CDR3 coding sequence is TGTGCCAGCAGCTTTTCTAGCGGGGCTAGCACAGATACGCAGTATTTT.

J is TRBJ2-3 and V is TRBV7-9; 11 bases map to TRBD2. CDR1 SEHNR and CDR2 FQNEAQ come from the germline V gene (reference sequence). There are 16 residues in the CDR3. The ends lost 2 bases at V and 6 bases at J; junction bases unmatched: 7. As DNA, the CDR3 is TGTGCCAGCAGCTTATGGCTAGCGGGGGGAGGGGATACGCAGTATTTT. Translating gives CASSLWLAGGGDTQYF. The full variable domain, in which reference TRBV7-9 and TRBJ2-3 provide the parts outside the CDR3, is DTGVSQNPRHKITKRGQNVTFRCDPISEHNRLYWYRQTLGQGPEFLTYFQNEAQLEKSRLLSDRFSAERPKGSFSTLEIQRTEQGDSAMYLCASSLWLAGGGDTQYFGPGTRLTVL.

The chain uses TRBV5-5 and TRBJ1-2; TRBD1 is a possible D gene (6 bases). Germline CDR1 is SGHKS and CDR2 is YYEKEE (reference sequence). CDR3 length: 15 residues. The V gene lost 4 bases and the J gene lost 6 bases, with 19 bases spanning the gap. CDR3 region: CASSSTEWGRNGYTF. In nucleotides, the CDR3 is TGTGCCAGCAGCAGCACTGAGTGGGGGCGCAATGGCTACACCTTC.

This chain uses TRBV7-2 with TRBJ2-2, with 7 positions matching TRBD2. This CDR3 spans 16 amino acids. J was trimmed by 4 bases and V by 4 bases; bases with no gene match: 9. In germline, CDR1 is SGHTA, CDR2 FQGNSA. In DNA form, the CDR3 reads TGTGCCAGCAGCTCAACGGGGGGACTCCGCACCGGGGAGCTGTTTTTT. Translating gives CASSSTGGLRTGELFF. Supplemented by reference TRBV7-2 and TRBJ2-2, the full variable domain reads GAGVSQSPSNKVTEKGKDVELRCDPISGHTALYWYRQSLGQGLEFLIYFQGNSAPDKSGLPSDRFSAERTGGSVSTLTIQRTQQEDSAVYLCASSSTGGLRTGELFFGEGSRLTVL.

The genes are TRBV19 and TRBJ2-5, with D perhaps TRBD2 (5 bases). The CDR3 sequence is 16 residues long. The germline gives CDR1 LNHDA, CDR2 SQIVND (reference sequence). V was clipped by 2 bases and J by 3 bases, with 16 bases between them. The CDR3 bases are TGTGCCAGTAGTATAAGAGTGGCCGCGGGTAAAGAGACCCAGTACTTC. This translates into CASSIRVAAGKETQYF.

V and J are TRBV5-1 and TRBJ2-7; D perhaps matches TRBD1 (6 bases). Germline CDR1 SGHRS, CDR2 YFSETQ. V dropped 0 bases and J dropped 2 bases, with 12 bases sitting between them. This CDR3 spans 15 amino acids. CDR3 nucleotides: TGCGCCAGCAGCTTGGGGGCAGGGGTAACCTACGAGCAGTACTTC. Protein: CASSLGAGVTYEQYF.

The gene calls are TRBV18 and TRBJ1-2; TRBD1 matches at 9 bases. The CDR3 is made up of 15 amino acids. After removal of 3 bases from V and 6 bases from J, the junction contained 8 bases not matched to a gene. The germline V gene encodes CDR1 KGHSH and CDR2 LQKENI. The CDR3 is CASSPRRTGEDGYTF. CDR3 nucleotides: TGTGCCAGCTCACCCCGACGGACAGGGGAGGATGGCTACACCTTC.

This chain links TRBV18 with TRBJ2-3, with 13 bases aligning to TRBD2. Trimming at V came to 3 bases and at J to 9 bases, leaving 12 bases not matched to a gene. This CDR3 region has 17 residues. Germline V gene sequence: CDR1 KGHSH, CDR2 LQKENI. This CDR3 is CASSPYGTSGDLWTQYF. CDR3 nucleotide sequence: TGTGCCAGCTCACCTTACGGGACTAGCGGGGATTTGTGGACGCAGTATTTT.

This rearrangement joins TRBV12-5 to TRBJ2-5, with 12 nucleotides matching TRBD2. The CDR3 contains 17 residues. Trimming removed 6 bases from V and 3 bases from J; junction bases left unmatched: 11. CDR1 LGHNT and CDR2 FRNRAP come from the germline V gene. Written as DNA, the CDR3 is TGTGCTAGTGGCACTCCTTCTAGCGGGGGGGCGGAAGAGACCCAGTACTTC. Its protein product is CASGTPSSGGAEETQYF.

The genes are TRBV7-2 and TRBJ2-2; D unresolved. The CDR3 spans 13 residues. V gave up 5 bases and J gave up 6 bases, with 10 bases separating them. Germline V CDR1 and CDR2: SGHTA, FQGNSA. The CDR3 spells CASSPVSSGELFF. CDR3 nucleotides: TGTGCCAGCAGCCCTGTTAGCTCCGGGGAGCTGTTTTTT.

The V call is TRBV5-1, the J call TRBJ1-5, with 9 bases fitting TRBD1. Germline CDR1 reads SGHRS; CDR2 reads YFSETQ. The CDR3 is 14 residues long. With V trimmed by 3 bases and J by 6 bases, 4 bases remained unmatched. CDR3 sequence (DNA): TGCGCCAGCAGCTACGGGACAGGGCGTCAGCCCCAGCATTTT. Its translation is CASSYGTGRQPQHF.

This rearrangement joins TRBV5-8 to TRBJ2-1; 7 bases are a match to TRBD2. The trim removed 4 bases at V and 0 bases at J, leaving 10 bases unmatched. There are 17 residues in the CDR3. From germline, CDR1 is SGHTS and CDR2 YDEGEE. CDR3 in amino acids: CASSPMKLASSYNEQFF. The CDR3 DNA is TGTGCCAGCAGCCCGATGAAACTAGCGAGCTCCTACAATGAGCAGTTCTTC.

In DNA, the CDR3 is TGTGCCAGCACCGGGACTAGCGGGATTTCTGAGCAGTTCTTC. This translates into CASTGTSGISEQFF. The chain is built from TRBV2 and TRBJ2-1; 13 nucleotides align to TRBD2. Germline CDR1 SNHLY, CDR2 FYNNEI. There are 14 residues in the CDR3. With V trimmed by 7 bases and J by 9 bases, 6 bases remained unmatched. The full variable domain, completed using reference TRBV2 and TRBJ2-1, is EPEVTQTPSHQVTQMGQEVILRCVPISNHLYFYWYRQILGQKVEFLVSFYNNEISEKSEIFDDQFSVERPDGSNFTLKIRSTKLEDSAMYFCASTGTSGISEQFFGPGTRLTVL.

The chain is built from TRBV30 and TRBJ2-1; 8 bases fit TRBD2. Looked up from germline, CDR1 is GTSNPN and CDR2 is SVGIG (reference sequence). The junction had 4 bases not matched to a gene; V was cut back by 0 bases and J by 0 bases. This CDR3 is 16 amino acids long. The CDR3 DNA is TGTGCCTGGAGTGTACGCGGGGGGAGCTCCTACAATGAGCAGTTCTTC. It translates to CAWSVRGGSSYNEQFF.

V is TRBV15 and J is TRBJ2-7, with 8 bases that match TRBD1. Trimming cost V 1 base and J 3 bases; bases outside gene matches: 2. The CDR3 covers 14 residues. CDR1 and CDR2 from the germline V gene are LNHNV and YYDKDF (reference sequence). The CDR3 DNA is TGTGCCACCAGCAGAGCAGGGGGCATCTACGAGCAGTACTTC. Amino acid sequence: CATSRAGGIYEQYF.

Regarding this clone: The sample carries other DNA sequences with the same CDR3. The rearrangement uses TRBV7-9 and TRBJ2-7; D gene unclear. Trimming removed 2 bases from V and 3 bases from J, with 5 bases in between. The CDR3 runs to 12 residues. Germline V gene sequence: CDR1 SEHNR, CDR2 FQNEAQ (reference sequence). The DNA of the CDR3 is TGTGCCAGCAGCTTAAGAGGCTACGAGCAGTACTTC. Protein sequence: CASSLRGYEQYF.